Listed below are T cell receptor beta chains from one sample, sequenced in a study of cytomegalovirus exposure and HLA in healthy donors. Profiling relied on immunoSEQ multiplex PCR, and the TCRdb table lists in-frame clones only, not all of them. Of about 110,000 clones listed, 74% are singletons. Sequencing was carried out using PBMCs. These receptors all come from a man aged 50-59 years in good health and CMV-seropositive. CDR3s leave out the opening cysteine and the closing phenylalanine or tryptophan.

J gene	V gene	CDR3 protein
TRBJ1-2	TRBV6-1	ASTPTGDYGYT
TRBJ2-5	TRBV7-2	ASSRRTSGGEETQY
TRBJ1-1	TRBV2	ASSELSGRWTEAF
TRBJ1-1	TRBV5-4	ASSLYTGGNTEAF
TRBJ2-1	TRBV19	ASSIAPLFAGGTNEQF
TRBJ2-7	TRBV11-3	ASSLGTGAHEQY
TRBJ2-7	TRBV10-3	ASGTGGDEQY
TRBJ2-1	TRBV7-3	ASSSLAGGYNEQF
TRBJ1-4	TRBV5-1	ASSTTGDLREKLF
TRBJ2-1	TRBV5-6	ASSLRASGRIDEQF
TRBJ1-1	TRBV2	ASRGETGINWGAF
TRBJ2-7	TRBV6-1	ASRVDRNLFYEQY
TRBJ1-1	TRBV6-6	AATGKPLMNTEAF
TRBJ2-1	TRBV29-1	SVLSGGEQF
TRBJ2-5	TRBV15	ATSNRQRETQY
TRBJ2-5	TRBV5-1	ASSFREAQETQY
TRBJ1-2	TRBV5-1	ASSVDSNYGYT
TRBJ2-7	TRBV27	ATQSGGLRTYEQY
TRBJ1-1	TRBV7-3	ASSKGRGNTEAF
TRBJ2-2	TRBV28	ASSHRGGYTGELF
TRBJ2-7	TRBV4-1	ASSQEGPGLREQY
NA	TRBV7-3	ASSYPYRTGIYEQY
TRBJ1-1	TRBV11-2	ASSLRGGLNTEAF
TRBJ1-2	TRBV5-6	ASSLDRVNYGYT
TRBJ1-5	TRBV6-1	ASSEGTGAEPQH
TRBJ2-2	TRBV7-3	ASSPGTPPGELF
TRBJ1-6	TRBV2	ASSLDRLGSPLH